This T cell receptor (beta chain) was captured in a study of vaccination and CD4 T cells after COVID-19. In the study overall: Stimulation of cells relied on overlapping spike peptides derived from SARS-CoV-2, HCoV-NL63, HCoV-OC43 and HCoV-229E.

Treatment indicated: approximately nine-day PBMC culture with coronavirus spike peptide pools or control peptides (ViraFEST assay). Prior to the COVID-19 pandemic (2011-2018), the unexposed donor's CD4+ T cells were collected. Cultured CD4+ T cells had their DNA profiled by the Oncomine TCR Beta short-read assay. TCRdb fed the PCR reads into MiXCR, producing one record per CDR3 protein. The table shows about 9,000 distinct CDR3 sequences, with approximately 48% occurring only once. Comment on this clonotype: Its target is unknown.

The CDR3 totals 18 residues. V lost 6 bases, J lost 4 bases, and 27 bases lay in between. Germline V gives CDR1 SGHAT, CDR2 FQNNGV. The chain carries TRBV11-2 and TRBJ1-2; D perhaps matches TRBD1 (5 bases). Input material: CD4+ T cells from blood, cultured in vitro. This TCR was sampled from a human donor in good health. The CDR3, as DNA: TGTGCCAGCAGGCCGGGTAGGGGCGGAAGAAGATTGGCCTATGGCTACACCTTC. Translated: CASRPGRGGRRLAYGYTF.